These 17 T cell receptor beta chains came from one sample sequenced in a study of cytomegalovirus exposure and HLA in healthy donors. Primers for the PCR totalled 60 Vbeta and 13 Jbeta. Produced via immunoSEQ multiplex PCR; TCRdb's table is partial and in-frame only. The sample consists of about 190,000 clones, about 77% of them appearing once. The source material was PBMCs. The source of these receptors is a man under 40 in good health and CMV-seropositive.

The chain uses TRBV4-2 and TRBJ2-5, with 8 bases fitting TRBD1. The CDR3 runs to 15 residues. After removal of 0 bases from V and 5 bases from J, the junction contained 5 bases not matched to a gene. Germline CDR1 is LGHNA and CDR2 is YNFKEQ. The CDR3 bases are TGTGCCAGCAGCCAAGAGGACAGGGCGTGGGAGACCCAGTACTTC. This codes for CASSQEDRAWETQYF.

The V and J genes are TRBV9 and TRBJ1-6, with a tentative D call TRBD1 (6 bases). The CDR3 spans 16 residues. The germline V and J ends were trimmed by 4 bases and 7 bases, with 18 bases remaining between them. Germline lookup yields CDR1 SGDLS and CDR2 YYNGEE. The CDR3 reads CASSPLRGFENSPLHF. CDR3 bases: TGTGCCAGCAGCCCCCTAAGGGGGTTCGAGAATTCACCCCTCCACTTT.

The CDR3: CASSLNSAPAIQETQYF. CDR3 DNA sequence: TGTGCCAGCAGTTTAAATAGCGCCCCCGCCATACAAGAGACCCAGTACTTC. The V and J genes are TRBV27 and TRBJ2-5; D is perhaps TRBD2 (5 bases). Germline CDR1 MNHEY, CDR2 SMNVEV (reference sequence). The CDR3 runs 17 residues. The V and J ends lost 2 bases and 2 bases respectively, with 18 bases between them.

The chain recombines TRBV7-6 with TRBJ2-2; TRBD1 might be the D (5 bases). The CDR3 is 15 amino acids. Deletions cut 1 base from V and 1 base from J, with 7 bases between. Germline assignment: CDR1 SGHVS and CDR2 FNYEAQ. CDR3 in DNA: TGTGCCAGCAGCTTAGGGACATTGAACACCGGGGAGCTGTTTTTT. Translating it yields CASSLGTLNTGELFF.

This sequence joins TRBV29-1 and TRBJ2-4; TRBD1 matches 8 bases. This CDR3 comprises 14 residues. Germline V gene sequence: CDR1 SQVTM, CDR2 ANQGSEA. J gave up 0 bases and V 7 bases, and 5 bases lay outside the gene matches. The CDR3 DNA follows: TGCAGCGCTCGGACAGGGAGAGCCAAAAACATTCAGTACTTC. Translated: CSARTGRAKNIQYF.

In this sample, this clone turned up a few times. The chain is built from TRBV28 and TRBJ2-7; TRBD2 is a possible D gene (5 bases). Germline lookup yields CDR1 MDHEN and CDR2 SYDVKM. The CDR3 has 13 amino acids. V was cut by 10 bases and J by 4 bases, with 17 bases left in between. The CDR3 coding sequence is TGTGCCACCGACCCCGGAGGTCCGTACGAGCAGTACTTC. Protein sequence: CATDPGGPYEQYF.

The J gene is TRBJ2-5, the V gene TRBV7-3, with a tentative D call TRBD2 (5 bases). V was shortened by 4 bases and J by 7 bases, with 16 bases between the two germline ends. CDR3 size: 14 residues. Per germline, CDR1 SGHTA and CDR2 FQGTGA. The CDR3 is CASSSSGLAATQYF. The CDR3 nucleotides read TGTGCCAGCAGCTCCTCCGGACTCGCCGCGACCCAGTACTTC.

The chain employs TRBV11-2 and TRBJ2-5; 8 positions match TRBD2. This CDR3 is 17 amino acids long. V trimming: 5 bases; J trimming: 2 bases; junction bases outside the gene matches: 13. Germline-derived CDR1 and CDR2 are SGHAT and FQNNGV. In DNA form, the CDR3 reads TGTGCCAGCAGCCAAACGCCGGGAGGGCCGGGGCAAGAGACCCAGTACTTC. Its protein is CASSQTPGGPGQETQYF. Using reference TRBV11-2 and TRBJ2-5 for the parts outside the CDR3, the full variable domain is EAGVAQSPRYKIIEKRQSVAFWCNPISGHATLYWYQQILGQGPKLLIQFQNNGVVDDSQLPKDRFSAERLKGVDSTLKIQPAKLEDSAVYLCASSQTPGGPGQETQYFGPGTRLLVL.

The rearrangement joins TRBV6-6 to TRBJ2-1; 9 nucleotides line up with TRBD2. CDR1 is MNHNY and CDR2 is SVGAGI in the germline V gene (reference sequence). The length of the CDR3 is 15 residues. V lost 4 bases to trimming and J lost 6 bases; unmatched junction nucleotides: 7. The CDR3 sequence is CASSSGLAGINEQFF. The CDR3 DNA reads as TGTGCCAGCAGTTCAGGCCTAGCGGGGATCAATGAGCAGTTCTTC.

The V call is TRBV7-9, the J call TRBJ2-4, with 7 positions matching TRBD2. Germline assignment: CDR1 SEHNR and CDR2 FQNEAQ (reference sequence). CDR3 length equals 15 residues. V lost 6 bases, J lost 2 bases, and 7 bases stayed unmatched. Written as DNA, the CDR3 is TGTGCCAGCAGTACCAGGGAGGGGACCAAAAACATTCAGTACTTC. Translated, it gives CASSTREGTKNIQYF.

The V and J genes are TRBV19 and TRBJ2-7; 9 bases align to TRBD1. The ends lost 5 bases at V and 4 bases at J; junction bases unmatched: 9. This CDR3 is built from 15 residues. Germline V gene data show CDR1 as LNHDA and CDR2 as SQIVND (reference sequence). As DNA, the CDR3 is TGTGCCAGTAGTGCCCGGACAGGGGCGAGTTACGAGCAGTACTTC. Translating gives CASSARTGASYEQYF.

The chain combines TRBV28 with TRBJ2-3; 9 bases are shared with TRBD2. The V and J ends lost 5 bases and 4 bases, in that order; junction bases with no gene match: 7. CDR1 and CDR2 from the germline V gene are MDHEN and SYDVKM. This CDR3 contains 15 residues. The CDR3 sequence is CASSPRAGGPDTQYF. The CDR3 DNA reads TGTGCCAGCAGTCCGCGAGCGGGAGGCCCAGATACGCAGTATTTT. The variable domain in full, completed from reference TRBV28 and TRBJ2-3, reads DVKVTQSSRYLVKRTGEKVFLECVQDMDHENMFWYRQDPGLGLRLIYFSYDVKMKEKGDIPEGYSVSREKKERFSLILESASTNQTSMYLCASSPRAGGPDTQYFGPGTRLTVL.

The J gene is TRBJ2-3, the V gene TRBV5-1; D unclear. V lost 4 bases, J lost 0 bases, and 12 bases lay in between. CDR1 is SGHRS, CDR2 YFSETQ, per germline. The CDR3 covers 15 residues. The CDR3 sequence is CASSPQDTSTDTQYF. CDR3 DNA: TGCGCCAGCAGCCCCCAAGACACTAGCACAGATACGCAGTATTTT.

J is TRBJ1-1 and V is TRBV9, with 7 bases lining up with TRBD1. The germline CDR1 and CDR2 sequences are SGDLS and YYNGEE. The length of the CDR3 is 15 residues. V shed 4 bases and J 4 bases; nucleotides not matched to a gene: 10. This CDR3 is CASSSSVQGRTEAFF. CDR3 DNA sequence: TGTGCCAGCAGCTCATCAGTACAGGGGCGCACTGAAGCTTTCTTT.

This chain uses TRBV6-5 with TRBJ2-2; D may be TRBD2 (6 bases). Trimming left V 0 bases short and J 7 bases short, with 12 bases between. The CDR3 runs to 15 residues. From germline, CDR1 is MNHEY and CDR2 SVGAGI. The CDR3: CASSYSTGRSGELFF. CDR3 sequence (DNA): TGTGCCAGCAGTTACTCTACTGGGAGGAGCGGGGAGCTGTTTTTT.

The chain carries TRBV28 and TRBJ2-2; no clear D gene. Between the trimmed V and J ends, which lost 6 bases and 1 base, there was a span of 12 bases. The CDR3 has 15 residues. Germline-derived CDR1 and CDR2 are MDHEN and SYDVKM. The CDR3, as DNA: TGTGCCAGCAGCTTGCGGTCACAGAACACCGGGGAGCTGTTTTTT. Translated: CASSLRSQNTGELFF.

The chain uses TRBV27 and TRBJ2-7; 8 positions match TRBD2. CDR3 length: 12 amino acids. Germline V gene sequence: CDR1 MNHEY, CDR2 SMNVEV (reference sequence). Trimming took 4 bases from V and 6 from J; bases not matched to a gene: 2. CDR3 sequence (DNA): TGTGCCAGCAGTTGGAGCGGGAGCGAGCAGTACTTC. Its protein product is CASSWSGSEQYF.